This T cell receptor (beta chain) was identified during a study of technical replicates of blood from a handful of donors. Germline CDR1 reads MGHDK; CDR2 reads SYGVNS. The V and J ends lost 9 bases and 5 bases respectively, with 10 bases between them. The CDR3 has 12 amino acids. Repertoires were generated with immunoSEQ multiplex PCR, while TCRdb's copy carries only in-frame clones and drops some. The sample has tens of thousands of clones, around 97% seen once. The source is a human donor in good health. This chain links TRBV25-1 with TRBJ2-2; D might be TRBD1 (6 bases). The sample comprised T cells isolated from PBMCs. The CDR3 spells CASLDRTGELFF. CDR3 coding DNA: TGTGCCAGTCTGGACAGAACCGGGGAGCTGTTTTTT.